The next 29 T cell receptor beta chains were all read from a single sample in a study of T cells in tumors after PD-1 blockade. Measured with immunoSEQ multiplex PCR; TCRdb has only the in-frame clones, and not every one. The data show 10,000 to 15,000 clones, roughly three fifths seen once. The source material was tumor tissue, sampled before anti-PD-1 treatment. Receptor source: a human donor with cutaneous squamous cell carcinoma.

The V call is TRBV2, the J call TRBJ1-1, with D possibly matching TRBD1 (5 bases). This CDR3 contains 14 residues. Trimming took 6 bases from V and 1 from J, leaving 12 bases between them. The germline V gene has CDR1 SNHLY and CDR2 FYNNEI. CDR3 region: CASREEGSNTEAFF. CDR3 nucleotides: TGTGCCAGCAGAGAGGAGGGGTCGAACACTGAAGCTTTCTTT.

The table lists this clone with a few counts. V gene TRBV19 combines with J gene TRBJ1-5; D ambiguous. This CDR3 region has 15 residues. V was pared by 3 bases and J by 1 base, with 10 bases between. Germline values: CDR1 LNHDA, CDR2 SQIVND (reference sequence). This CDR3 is CASSMRGGSNQPQHF. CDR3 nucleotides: TGTGCCAGTAGTATGCGCGGTGGCAGCAATCAGCCCCAGCATTTT. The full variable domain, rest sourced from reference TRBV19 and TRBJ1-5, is DGGITQSPKYLFRKEGQNVTLSCEQNLNHDAMYWYRQDPGQGLRLIYYSQIVNDFQKGDIAEGYSVSREKKESFPLTVTSAQKNPTAFYLCASSMRGGSNQPQHFGDGTRLSIL.

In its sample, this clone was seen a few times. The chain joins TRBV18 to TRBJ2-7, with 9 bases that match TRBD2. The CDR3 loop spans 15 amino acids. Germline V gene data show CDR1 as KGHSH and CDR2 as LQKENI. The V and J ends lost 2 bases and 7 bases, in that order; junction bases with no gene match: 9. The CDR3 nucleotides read TGTGCCAGCTCACCAACCGGGACTAGCATACAAGAGCAGTACTTC. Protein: CASSPTGTSIQEQYF.

The CDR3 nucleotides read TGTGCCACCAGCAGGCCCGGGACAGGGGTCCAAGAGACCCAGTACTTC. Amino acid sequence: CATSRPGTGVQETQYF. This sequence joins TRBV15 and TRBJ2-5; 10 bases fit TRBD1. The CDR3 consists of 16 residues. V lost 3 bases and J lost 1; bases outside the gene matches: 5. The V gene's germline CDR1 is LNHNV and CDR2 YYDKDF (reference sequence).

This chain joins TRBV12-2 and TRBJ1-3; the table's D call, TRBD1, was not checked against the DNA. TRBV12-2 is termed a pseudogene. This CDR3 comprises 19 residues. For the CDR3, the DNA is TGTGCAAGTCGCTCAAGGCCCTATATGGGGACAGGGGAAGGAAACACCATATATTTT. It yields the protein CASRSRPYMGTGEGNTIYF.

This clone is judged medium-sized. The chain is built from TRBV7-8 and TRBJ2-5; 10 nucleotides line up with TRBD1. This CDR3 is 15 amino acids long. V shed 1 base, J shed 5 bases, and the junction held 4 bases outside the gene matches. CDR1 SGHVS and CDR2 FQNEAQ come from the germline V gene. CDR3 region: CASSLGDRGIETQYF. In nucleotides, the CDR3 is TGTGCCAGCAGCTTAGGGGACAGGGGCATCGAGACCCAGTACTTC.

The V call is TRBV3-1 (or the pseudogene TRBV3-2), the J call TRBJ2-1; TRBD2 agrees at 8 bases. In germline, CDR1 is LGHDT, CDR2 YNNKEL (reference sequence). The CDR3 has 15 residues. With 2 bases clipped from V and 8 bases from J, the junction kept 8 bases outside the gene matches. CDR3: CASSQPYGRVDEQFF. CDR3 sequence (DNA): TGTGCCAGCAGCCAACCTTACGGGAGGGTCGATGAGCAGTTCTTC.

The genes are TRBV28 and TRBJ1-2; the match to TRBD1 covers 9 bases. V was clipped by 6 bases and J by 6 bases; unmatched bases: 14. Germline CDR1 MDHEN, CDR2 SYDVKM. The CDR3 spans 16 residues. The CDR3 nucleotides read TGTGCCAGCAGCTCGGACAGGGGCAACCCTATCCATGGCTACACCTTC. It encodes CASSSDRGNPIHGYTF.

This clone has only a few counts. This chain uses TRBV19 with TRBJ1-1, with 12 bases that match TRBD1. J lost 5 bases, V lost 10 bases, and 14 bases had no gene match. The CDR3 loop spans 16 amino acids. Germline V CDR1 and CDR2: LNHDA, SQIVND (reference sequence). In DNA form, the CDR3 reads TGTGCCATCGAGAAAACTCCGGGACAGGGGGCTACTGAAGCTTTCTTT. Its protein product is CAIEKTPGQGATEAFF.

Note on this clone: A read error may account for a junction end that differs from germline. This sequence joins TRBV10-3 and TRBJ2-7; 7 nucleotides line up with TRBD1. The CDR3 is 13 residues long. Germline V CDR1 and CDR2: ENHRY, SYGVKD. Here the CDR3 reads CAITEDRYYEQYF. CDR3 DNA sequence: TGTGCCATCACTGAGGACAGGTACTACGAGCAGTACTTC.

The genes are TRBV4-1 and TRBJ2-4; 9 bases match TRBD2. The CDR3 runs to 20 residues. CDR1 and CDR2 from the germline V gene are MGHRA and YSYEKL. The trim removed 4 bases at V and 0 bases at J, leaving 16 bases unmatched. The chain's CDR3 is CASSRIRTSEGGLAKNIQYF. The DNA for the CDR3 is TGCGCCAGCAGCCGGATTCGGACTAGCGAGGGAGGTCTAGCCAAAAACATTCAGTACTTC.

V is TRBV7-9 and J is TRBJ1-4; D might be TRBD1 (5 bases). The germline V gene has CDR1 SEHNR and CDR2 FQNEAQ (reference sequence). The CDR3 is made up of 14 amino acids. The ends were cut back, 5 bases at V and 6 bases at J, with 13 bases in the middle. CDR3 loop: CASSTRDGDEKLFF. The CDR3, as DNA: TGTGCCAGCAGCACCCGGGACGGGGATGAAAAACTGTTTTTT.

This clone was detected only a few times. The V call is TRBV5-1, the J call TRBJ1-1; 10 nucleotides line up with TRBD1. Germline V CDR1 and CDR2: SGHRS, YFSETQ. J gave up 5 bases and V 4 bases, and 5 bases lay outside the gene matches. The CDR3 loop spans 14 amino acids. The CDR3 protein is CASSPGQGLTEAFF. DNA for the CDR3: TGCGCCAGCAGCCCGGGACAGGGGTTAACTGAAGCTTTCTTT.

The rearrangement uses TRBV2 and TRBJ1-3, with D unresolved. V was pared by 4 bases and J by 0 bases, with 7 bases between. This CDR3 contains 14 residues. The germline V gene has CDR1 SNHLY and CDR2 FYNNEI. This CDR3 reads CASSVDISGNTIYF. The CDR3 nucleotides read TGTGCCAGCAGTGTAGATATCTCTGGAAACACCATATATTTT. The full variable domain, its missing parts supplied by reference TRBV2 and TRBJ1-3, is EPEVTQTPSHQVTQMGQEVILRCVPISNHLYFYWYRQILGQKVEFLVSFYNNEISEKSEIFDDQFSVERPDGSNFTLKIRSTKLEDSAMYFCASSVDISGNTIYFGEGSWLTVV.

CDR3 amino acids: CASSNSGRDGYTF. In DNA form, the CDR3 reads TGTGCCAGCAGTAATTCAGGGAGGGATGGCTACACCTTC. The rearrangement joins TRBV12-3 or TRBV12-4 to TRBJ1-2; tentative D call: TRBD1 (5 bases). This CDR3 contains 13 residues. V lost 5 bases and J 6 bases, leaving 13 bases between the germline ends.

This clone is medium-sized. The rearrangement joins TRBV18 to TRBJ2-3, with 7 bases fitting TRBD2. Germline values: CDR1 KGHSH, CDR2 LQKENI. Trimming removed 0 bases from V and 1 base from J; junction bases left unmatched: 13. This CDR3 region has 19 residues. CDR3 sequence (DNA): TGTGCCAGCTCACCACCGACTAGCCGGCTCCCTCCACGCACAGATACGCAGTATTTT. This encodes CASSPPTSRLPPRTDTQYF.

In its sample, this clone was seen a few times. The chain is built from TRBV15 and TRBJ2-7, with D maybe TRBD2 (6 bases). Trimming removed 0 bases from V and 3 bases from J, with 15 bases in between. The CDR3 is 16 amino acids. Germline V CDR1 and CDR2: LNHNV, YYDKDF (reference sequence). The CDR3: CATSRERSGAGYEQYF. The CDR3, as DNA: TGTGCCACCAGCAGAGAAAGGTCTGGAGCGGGCTACGAGCAGTACTTC.

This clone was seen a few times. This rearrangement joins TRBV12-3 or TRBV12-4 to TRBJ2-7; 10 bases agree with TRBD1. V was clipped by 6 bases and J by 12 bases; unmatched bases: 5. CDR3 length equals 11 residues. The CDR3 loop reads CASSPDRGMYF. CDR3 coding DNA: TGTGCCAGCAGCCCGGACAGGGGGATGTACTTC.

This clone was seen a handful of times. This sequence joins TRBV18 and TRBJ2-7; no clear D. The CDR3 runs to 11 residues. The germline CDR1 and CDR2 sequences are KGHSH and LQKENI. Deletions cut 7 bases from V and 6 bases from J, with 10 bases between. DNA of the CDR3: TGTGCCAGCTTCCAAGCCTCCGAGCAGTACTTC. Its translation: CASFQASEQYF.

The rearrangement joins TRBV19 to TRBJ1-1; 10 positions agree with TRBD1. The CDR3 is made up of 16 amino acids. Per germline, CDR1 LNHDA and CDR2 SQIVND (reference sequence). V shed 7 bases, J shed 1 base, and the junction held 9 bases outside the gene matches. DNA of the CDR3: TGTGCCAGTATAGCCGGGACAGGGGCCTGGAACACTGAAGCTTTCTTT. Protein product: CASIAGTGAWNTEAFF.

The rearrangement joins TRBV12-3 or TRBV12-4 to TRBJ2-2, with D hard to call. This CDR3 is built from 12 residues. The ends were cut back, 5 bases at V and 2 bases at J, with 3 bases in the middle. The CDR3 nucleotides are TGTGCCAGCAGTATCAACACCGGGGAGCTGTTTTTT. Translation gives CASSINTGELFF.

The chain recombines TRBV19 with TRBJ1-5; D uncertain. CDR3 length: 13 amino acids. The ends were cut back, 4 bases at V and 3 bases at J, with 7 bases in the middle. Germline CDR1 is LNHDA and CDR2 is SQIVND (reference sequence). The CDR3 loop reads CASSNWNNQPQHF. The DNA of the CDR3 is TGTGCCAGTAGTAACTGGAACAATCAGCCCCAGCATTTT.

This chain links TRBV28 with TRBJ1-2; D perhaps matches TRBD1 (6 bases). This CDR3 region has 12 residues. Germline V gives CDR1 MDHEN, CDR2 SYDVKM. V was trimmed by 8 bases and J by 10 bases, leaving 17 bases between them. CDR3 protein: CASLTGPMDYTF. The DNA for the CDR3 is TGTGCCAGCCTCACAGGGCCCATGGACTACACCTTC.

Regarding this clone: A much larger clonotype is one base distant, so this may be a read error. The CDR3 nucleotides read TGTGCCAACAGCTTACAGGGGCCGAATTCACCCCTCCACTTT. Its protein is CANSLQGPNSPLHF. The V and J genes are TRBV7-3 and TRBJ1-6; 7 nucleotides match TRBD1. Germline assignment: CDR1 SGHTA and CDR2 FQGTGA. CDR3 length: 14 amino acids. Drawing the rest from reference TRBV7-3 and TRBJ1-6, the complete variable domain is GAGVSQTPSNKVTEKGKYVELRCDPISGHTALYWYRQSLGQGPEFLIYFQGTGAADDSGLPNDRFFAVRPEGSVSTLKIQRTERGDSAVYLCANSLQGPNSPLHFGNGTRLTVT.

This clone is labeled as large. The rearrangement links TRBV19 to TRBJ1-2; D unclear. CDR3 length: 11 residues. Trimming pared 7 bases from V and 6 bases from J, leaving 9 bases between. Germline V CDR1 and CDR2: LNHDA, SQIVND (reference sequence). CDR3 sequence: CASTVGNGYTF. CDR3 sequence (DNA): TGTGCCAGTACGGTAGGGAATGGCTACACCTTC.

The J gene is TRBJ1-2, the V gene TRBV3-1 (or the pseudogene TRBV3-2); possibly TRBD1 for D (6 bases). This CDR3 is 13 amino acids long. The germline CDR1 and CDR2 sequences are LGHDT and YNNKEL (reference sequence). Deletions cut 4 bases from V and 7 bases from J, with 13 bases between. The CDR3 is CASSLQGGSGYTF. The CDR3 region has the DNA TGTGCCAGCAGCCTCCAAGGGGGATCTGGCTACACCTTC.

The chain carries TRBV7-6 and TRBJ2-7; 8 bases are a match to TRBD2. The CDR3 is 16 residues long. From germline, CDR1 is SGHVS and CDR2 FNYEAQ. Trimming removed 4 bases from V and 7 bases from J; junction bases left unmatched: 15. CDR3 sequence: CASSSPGGGQSLEQYF. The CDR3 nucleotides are TGTGCCAGCAGCTCCCCGGGAGGGGGACAATCTCTTGAGCAGTACTTC.

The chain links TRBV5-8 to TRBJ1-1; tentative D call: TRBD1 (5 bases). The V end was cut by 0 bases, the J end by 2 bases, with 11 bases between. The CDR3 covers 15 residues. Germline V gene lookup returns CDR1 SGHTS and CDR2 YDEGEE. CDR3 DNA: TGTGCCAGCAGCTTGGTCAGGGTCAGAAACACTGAAGCTTTCTTT. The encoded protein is CASSLVRVRNTEAFF.

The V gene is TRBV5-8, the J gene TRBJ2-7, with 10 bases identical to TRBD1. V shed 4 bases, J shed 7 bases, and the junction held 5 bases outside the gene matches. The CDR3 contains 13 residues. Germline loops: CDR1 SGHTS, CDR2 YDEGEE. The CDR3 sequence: CASSPGTGVEQYF. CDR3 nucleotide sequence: TGTGCCAGCAGCCCTGGGACAGGGGTTGAGCAGTACTTC.